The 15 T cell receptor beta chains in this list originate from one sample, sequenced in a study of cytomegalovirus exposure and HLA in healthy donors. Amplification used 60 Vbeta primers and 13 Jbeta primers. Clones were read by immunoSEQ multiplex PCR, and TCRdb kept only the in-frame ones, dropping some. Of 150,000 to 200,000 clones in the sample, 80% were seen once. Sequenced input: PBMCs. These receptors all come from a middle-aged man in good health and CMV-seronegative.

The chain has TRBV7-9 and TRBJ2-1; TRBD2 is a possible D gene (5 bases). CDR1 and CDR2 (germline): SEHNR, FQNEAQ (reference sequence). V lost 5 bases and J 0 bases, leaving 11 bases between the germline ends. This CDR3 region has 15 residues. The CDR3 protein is CASSVDWSSYNEQFF. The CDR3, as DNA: TGTGCCAGCAGCGTGGACTGGAGCTCCTACAATGAGCAGTTCTTC.

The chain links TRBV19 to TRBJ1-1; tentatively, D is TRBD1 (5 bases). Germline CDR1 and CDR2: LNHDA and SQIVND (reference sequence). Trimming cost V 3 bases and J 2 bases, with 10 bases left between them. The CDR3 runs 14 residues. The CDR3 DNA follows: TGTGCCAGTAGTATGGTTGGGGCCAACACTGAAGCTTTCTTT. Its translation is CASSMVGANTEAFF.

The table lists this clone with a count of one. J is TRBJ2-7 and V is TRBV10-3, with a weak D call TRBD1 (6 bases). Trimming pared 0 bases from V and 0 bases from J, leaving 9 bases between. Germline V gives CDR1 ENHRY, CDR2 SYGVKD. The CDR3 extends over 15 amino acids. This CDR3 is CAISESMTGSYEQYF. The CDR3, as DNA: TGTGCCATCAGTGAGTCGATGACAGGCTCCTACGAGCAGTACTTC.

This CDR3 reads CASRTSGGHTDTQYF. CDR3 coding DNA: TGTGCCTCCAGGACTAGCGGGGGGCACACAGATACGCAGTATTTT. The V gene is TRBV10-3, the J gene TRBJ2-3, with 14 bases that match TRBD2. The germline V gene has CDR1 ENHRY and CDR2 SYGVKD. Losses at the gene ends were 11 bases for V and 2 bases for J; bases not matched to a gene: 6. CDR3 size: 15 residues.

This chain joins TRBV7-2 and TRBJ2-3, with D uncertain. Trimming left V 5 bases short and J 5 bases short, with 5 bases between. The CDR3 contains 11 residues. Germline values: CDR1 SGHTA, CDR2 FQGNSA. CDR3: CASSGVDTQYF. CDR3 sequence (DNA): TGTGCCAGCAGCGGAGTAGATACGCAGTATTTT.

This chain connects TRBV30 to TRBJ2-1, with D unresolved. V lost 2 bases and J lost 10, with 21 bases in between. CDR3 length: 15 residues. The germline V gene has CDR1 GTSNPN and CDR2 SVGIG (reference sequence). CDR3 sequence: CAWSSPSGRTFEQFF. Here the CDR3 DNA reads TGTGCCTGGAGTTCCCCCTCAGGAAGAACGTTCGAGCAGTTCTTC.

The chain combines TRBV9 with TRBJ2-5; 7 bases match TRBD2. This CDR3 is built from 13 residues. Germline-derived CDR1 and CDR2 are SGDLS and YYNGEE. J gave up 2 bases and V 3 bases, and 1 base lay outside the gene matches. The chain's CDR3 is CASSGGSQETQYF. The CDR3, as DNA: TGTGCCAGCAGCGGCGGGAGTCAAGAGACCCAGTACTTC.

The chain's CDR3 is CASSAGGARSYNEQFF. In DNA, the CDR3 is TGTGCCAGCAGCGCAGGCGGGGCCCGCTCCTACAATGAGCAGTTCTTC. The chain is built from TRBV9 and TRBJ2-1, with D maybe TRBD2 (6 bases). The germline V and J ends were trimmed by 3 bases and 0 bases, with 13 bases remaining between them. Germline lookup yields CDR1 SGDLS and CDR2 YYNGEE. The CDR3 spans 16 residues. Filled out from reference TRBV9 and TRBJ2-1, the complete variable domain reads DSGVTQTPKHLITATGQRVTLRCSPRSGDLSVYWYQQSLDQGLQFLIQYYNGEERAKGNILERFSAQQFPDLHSELNLSSLELGDSALYFCASSAGGARSYNEQFFGPGTRLTVL.

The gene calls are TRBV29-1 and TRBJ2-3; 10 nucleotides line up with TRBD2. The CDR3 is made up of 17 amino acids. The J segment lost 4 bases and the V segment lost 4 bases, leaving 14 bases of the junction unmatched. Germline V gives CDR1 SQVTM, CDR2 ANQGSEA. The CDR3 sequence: CSVGGRLTSGNADTQYF. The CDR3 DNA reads TGCAGCGTTGGAGGCCGGCTAACTAGCGGGAACGCAGATACGCAGTATTTT.

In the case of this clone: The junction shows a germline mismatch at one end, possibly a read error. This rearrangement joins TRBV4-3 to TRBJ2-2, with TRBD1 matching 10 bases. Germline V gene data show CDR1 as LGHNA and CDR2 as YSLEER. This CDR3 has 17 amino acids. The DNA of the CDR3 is TGCGCCAGCAGCCAAGAAGGACAGGGGGTCCTCACCCGGGAGCTGTTTTTT. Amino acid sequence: CASSQEGQGVLTRELFF.

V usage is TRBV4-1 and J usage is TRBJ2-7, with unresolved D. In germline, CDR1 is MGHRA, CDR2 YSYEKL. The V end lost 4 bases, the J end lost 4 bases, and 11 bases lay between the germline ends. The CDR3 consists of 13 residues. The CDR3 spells CASSLQFDYEQYF. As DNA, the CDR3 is TGCGCCAGCAGCCTACAGTTTGATTACGAGCAGTACTTC.

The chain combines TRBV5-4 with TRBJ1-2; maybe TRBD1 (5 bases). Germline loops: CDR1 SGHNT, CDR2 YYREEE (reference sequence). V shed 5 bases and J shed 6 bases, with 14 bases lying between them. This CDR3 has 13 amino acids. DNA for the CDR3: TGTGCCAGCAGTTCGGACCAAGGGGATGGCTACACCTTC. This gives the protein CASSSDQGDGYTF. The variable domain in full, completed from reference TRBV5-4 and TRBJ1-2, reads ETGVTQSPTHLIKTRGQQVTLRCSSQSGHNTVSWYQQALGQGPQFIFQYYREEENGRGNFPPRFSGLQFPNYSSELNVNALELDDSALYLCASSSDQGDGYTFGSGTRLTVV.

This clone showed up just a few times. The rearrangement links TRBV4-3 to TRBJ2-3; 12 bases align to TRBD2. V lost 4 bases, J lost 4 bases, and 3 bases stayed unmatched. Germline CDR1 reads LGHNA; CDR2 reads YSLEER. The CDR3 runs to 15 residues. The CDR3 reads CASSPSGGAADTQYF. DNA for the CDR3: TGCGCCAGCAGCCCTAGCGGGGGGGCAGCAGATACGCAGTATTTT.

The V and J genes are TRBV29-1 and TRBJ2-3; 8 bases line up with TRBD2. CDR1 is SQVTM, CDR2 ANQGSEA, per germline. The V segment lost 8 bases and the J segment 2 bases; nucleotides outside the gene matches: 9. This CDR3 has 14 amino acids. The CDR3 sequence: CSSVRGGNTDTQYF. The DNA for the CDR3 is TGCAGCTCTGTCCGGGGGGGGAACACAGATACGCAGTATTTT.

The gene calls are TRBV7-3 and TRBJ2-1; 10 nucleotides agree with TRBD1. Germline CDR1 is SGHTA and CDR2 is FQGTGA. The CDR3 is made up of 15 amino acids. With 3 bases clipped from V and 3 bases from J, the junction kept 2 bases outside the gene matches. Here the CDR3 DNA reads TGTGCCAGCAGCTTCGGACAGGGGGGCTACAATGAGCAGTTCTTC. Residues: CASSFGQGGYNEQFF.